This T cell receptor (beta chain) was obtained from a study of radiation and T cells in renal cell carcinoma. The method was immunoSEQ multiplex PCR; TCRdb's version includes in-frame clones alone and lacks a portion of them. The sample carries tens of thousands of clones, 83% recorded once. Indicated time point: baseline pretreatment blood. As for treatment: 15 Gy SBRT to primary tumor, nephrectomy 4 weeks later. This receptor was obtained from a woman aged 70-85 years with renal cell carcinoma. This specimen was blood, taken from a patient whose treatment included radiotherapy and nephrectomy.

Here the CDR3 reads CASSSPGLESYEQYF. The CDR3 DNA reads as TGTGCCAGCAGTTCCCCGGGACTAGAATCCTACGAGCAGTACTTC. The V and J genes are TRBV28 and TRBJ2-7; TRBD2 matches 8 bases. With V trimmed by 4 bases and J by 1 base, 6 bases remained unmatched. Germline V gene lookup returns CDR1 MDHEN and CDR2 SYDVKM. This CDR3 has 15 amino acids.